This T cell receptor beta chain is drawn from a study of technical replicates of blood from several donors. Sequenced by immunoSEQ multiplex PCR; TCRdb stores in-frame clones only, minus some. The repertoire includes 50,000 to 60,000 clones, around 96% of them detected once, and about 3% sits in the top ten. CDR1 and CDR2 from the germline V gene are SGHVS and FNYEAQ. There are 16 residues in the CDR3. V lost 1 base and J lost 6; bases outside the gene matches: 10. The sequenced sample consisted of PBMCs. The chain has TRBV7-6 and TRBJ1-2; 8 bases line up with TRBD1. This sequence was found in a human donor in good health. Some clones in this sample may be carry-over from other donors' samples. The CDR3 nucleotides are TGTGCCAGCAGCTTAGAGGGGGGGACAGGAAGGGATGGCTACACCTTC. Amino acid sequence: CASSLEGGTGRDGYTF.